These T cell receptor beta chains were read from a single sample in a study of CD8+CD57+ T cells in acquired aplastic anemia. TCRdb re-derived calls from the reads in MiXCR, one entry per CDR3 protein. The table includes some 180,000 distinct CDR3 sequences, around 63% detected once. The sequencing input was sorted CD4+, CD8+, or CD8+CD57+ T cells (not recorded which) from PBMCs. These receptors originate from a human donor with aplastic anemia. The CDR3 runs from the conserved cysteine through the conserved F or W. D genes are given only for firm matches. A clone size is listed for some rows: how often the clone was seen (once, few, many), or a class if it is expanded.

v_gene	d_gene	abundance	j_gene	CDR3nt	CDR3aa
TRBV20-1	TRBD2	few	TRBJ2-1	TGCAGTGCTGCCTCCGGGACTAGCGGGCTTGAGCAGTTCTTC	CSAASGTSGLEQFF
TRBV7-8	NA	NA	TRBJ2-7	TGTGCCAGCAGCTTACGGAGCGGCCAGACAGCCTACGAGCAGTACTTC	CASSLRSGQTAYEQYF
TRBV9	TRBD2	many	TRBJ2-5	TGTGCCAGCAGCCCCACCCGGCGGGGGGGGAGGGAGACCCAGTACTTC	CASSPTRRGGRETQYF
TRBV4-1	TRBD1	NA	TRBJ1-2	TGCGCCAGCAGCCGCCCGGGACAGGGGGCTAACTTTGGCTACACCTTC	CASSRPGQGANFGYTF
TRBV19	NA	many	TRBJ2-6	TGTGCCAGTAGTTGGAGCTCTGGGGCCAACGTCCTGACTTTC	CASSWSSGANVLTF
TRBV14	TRBD2	few	TRBJ2-3	TGTGCCAGCACCCTACTAGCGGGGCCCACAGATACGCAGTATTTT	CASTLLAGPTDTQYF
TRBV7-9	NA	many	TRBJ2-5	TGTGCCAGCAGCTTAGCTGTAGGGTGGGAGACCCAGTACTTC	CASSLAVGWETQYF
TRBV19	TRBD1	NA	TRBJ2-7	TGTGCCAGTAGTCCTACAGGGGACGGCGAGCAGTACTTC	CASSPTGDGEQYF
TRBV10-3	TRBD2	few	TRBJ2-7	TGTGCCATCAGTGAAGTAGCGGGGAGTTCCTACGAGCAGTACTTC	CAISEVAGSSYEQYF
TRBV7-2	NA	NA	TRBJ1-1	TGTGCCAGCAGCCTTGGACGGAGAGAAGCTTCCTTT	CASSLGRREASF
TRBV6-6	NA	NA	TRBJ1-1	TGTGCCAGCAGTCCCTGGAGGGGAACCACTGAAGCTTTCTTT	CASSPWRGTTEAFF